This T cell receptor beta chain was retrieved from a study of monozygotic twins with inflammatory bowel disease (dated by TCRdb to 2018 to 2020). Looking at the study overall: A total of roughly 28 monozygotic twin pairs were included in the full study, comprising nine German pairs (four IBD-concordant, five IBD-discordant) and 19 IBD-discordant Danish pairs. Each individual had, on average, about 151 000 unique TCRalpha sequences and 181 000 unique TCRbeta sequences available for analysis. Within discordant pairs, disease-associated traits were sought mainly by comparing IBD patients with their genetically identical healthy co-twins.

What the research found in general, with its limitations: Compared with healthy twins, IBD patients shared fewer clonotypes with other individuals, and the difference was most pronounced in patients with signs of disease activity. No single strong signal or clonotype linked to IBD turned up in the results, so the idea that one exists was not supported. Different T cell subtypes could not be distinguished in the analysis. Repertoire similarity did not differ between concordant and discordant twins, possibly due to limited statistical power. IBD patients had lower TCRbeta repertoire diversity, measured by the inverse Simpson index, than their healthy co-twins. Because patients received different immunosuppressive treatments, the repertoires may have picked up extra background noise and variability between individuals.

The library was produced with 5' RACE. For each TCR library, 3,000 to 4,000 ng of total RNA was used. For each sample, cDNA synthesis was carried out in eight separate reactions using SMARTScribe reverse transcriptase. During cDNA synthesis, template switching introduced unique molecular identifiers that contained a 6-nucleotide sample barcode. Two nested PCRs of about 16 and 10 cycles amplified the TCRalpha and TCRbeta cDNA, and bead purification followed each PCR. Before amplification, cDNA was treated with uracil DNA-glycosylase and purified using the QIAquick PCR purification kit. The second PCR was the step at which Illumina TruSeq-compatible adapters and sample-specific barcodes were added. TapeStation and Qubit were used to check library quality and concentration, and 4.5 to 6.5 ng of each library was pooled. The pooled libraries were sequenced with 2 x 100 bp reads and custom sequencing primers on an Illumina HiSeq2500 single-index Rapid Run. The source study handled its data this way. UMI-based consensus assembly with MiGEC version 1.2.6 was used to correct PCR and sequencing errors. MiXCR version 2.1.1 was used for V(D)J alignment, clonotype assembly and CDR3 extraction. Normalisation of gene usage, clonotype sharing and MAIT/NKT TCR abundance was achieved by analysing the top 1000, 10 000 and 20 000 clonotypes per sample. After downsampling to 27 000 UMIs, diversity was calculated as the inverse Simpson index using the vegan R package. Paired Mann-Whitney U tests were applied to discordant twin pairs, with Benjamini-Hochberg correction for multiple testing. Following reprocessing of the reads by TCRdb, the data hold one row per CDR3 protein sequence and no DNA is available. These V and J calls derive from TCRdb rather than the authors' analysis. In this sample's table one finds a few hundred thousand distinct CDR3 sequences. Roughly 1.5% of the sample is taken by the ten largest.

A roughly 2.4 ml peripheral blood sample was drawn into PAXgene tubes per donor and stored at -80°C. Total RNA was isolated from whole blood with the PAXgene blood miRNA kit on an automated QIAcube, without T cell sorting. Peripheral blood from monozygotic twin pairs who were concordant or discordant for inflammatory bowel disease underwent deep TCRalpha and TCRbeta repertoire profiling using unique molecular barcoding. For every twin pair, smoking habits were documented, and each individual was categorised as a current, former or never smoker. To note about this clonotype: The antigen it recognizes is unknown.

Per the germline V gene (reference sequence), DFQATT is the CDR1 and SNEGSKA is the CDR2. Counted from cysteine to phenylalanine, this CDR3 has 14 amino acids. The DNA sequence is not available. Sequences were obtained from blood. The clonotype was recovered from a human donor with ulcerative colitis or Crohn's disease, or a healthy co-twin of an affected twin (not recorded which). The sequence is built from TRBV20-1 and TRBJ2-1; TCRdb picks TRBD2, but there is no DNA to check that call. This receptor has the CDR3 CSASLAGEYNEQFF.